This T cell receptor (beta chain) was profiled in a study of blood T cell repertoires in COVID-19. Study-level information: Some COVID-19 samples were acute and others convalescent; all came from the United States, Italy and Spain. Sample material is recorded as cDNA or gDNA derived from T cells, B-cell-depleted T cells, or PBMCs.

Per the authors' pipeline: Amplified reference gene primers provided the basis for estimating nucleated cell counts. The data were produced by immunoSEQ multiplex PCR, yet TCRdb's version contains in-frame clones alone and is incomplete. V, J and clone size are those of that table, while D and trimming were read from the DNA. The sample carries 40,000 or so clones, about 90% recorded once. The CDR3 is 12 residues long. Trimming left V 7 bases short and J 5 bases short, with 8 bases between. Sequencing was done on a sample of peripheral blood. This TCR was recovered from a human donor in a cohort sampled during active COVID-19. The chain employs TRBV12-3 or TRBV12-4 and TRBJ2-2, with D unclear. CDR3 nucleotide sequence: TGTGCCAGCACCCGAGCGACCGGGGAGCTGTTTTTT. Its protein is CASTRATGELFF.